The 17 T cell receptor beta chains given below trace back to one sample, sequenced in a study of blood T cell repertoires in COVID-19. Generated by immunoSEQ multiplex PCR, the TCRdb table keeps only in-frame clones and is missing some. Of 85,000 to 95,000 clones in the sample, around 88% were seen once. The sample taken for sequencing was peripheral blood. These receptors were taken from a man aged 55-75 years with acute or convalescent COVID-19.

The rearrangement uses TRBV11-2 and TRBJ2-5; 10 bases fit TRBD2. Germline CDR1 and CDR2: SGHAT and FQNNGV. The CDR3 runs to 15 residues. The V segment lost 6 bases and the J segment 0 bases; nucleotides outside the gene matches: 4. The CDR3: CASRGLADHQETQYF. In nucleotides, the CDR3 is TGTGCCAGCAGAGGACTAGCGGATCACCAAGAGACCCAGTACTTC.

This chain uses TRBV4-2 with TRBJ1-4; a possible D gene is TRBD1 (6 bases). Trimming took off 1 base at V and 7 bases at J, with 13 bases between the two ends. Germline assignment: CDR1 LGHNA and CDR2 YNFKEQ. The CDR3 extends over 15 amino acids. The CDR3 DNA sequence: TGTGCCAGCAGCCAAGTCGGGGGGCGCACTGAAAAACTGTTTTTT. This translates into CASSQVGGRTEKLFF.

This chain uses TRBV27 with TRBJ2-2; 8 nucleotides align to TRBD1. The V and J ends lost 3 bases and 6 bases, in that order; junction bases with no gene match: 12. The CDR3 runs to 17 residues. Germline V gives CDR1 MNHEY, CDR2 SMNVEV (reference sequence). DNA of the CDR3: TGTGCCAGCAGTTTCCTTGGGGCAGGGGGCCTGGCCGGGGAGCTGTTTTTT. This sequence encodes CASSFLGAGGLAGELFF.

The rearrangement joins TRBV12-3 or TRBV12-4 to TRBJ2-7; 8 bases align to TRBD1. After removal of 6 bases from V and 6 bases from J, the junction contained 7 bases not matched to a gene. The CDR3 length is 13 residues. The CDR3 DNA follows: TGTGCCAGCAGAAGGACAGGGTCAAGCGAGCAGTACTTC. Protein sequence: CASRRTGSSEQYF.

The J gene is TRBJ1-1, the V gene TRBV30; unclear D gene. Trimming removed 3 bases from V and 1 base from J, with 12 bases in between. The CDR3 has 14 residues. Germline V gene lookup returns CDR1 GTSNPN and CDR2 SVGIG (reference sequence). CDR3 nucleotides: TGTGCCTGGAGGTCGGGAGATCCGAACACTGAAGCTTTCTTT. Translating it yields CAWRSGDPNTEAFF.

The J gene is TRBJ1-1, the V gene TRBV11-3; possibly TRBD1 for D (6 bases). Germline V gene lookup returns CDR1 SGHNT and CDR2 YENEEA. With 0 bases removed from V and 8 bases from J, the gap between germline ends came to 10 bases. CDR3 length: 13 residues. CDR3: CASSLDYDREAFF. The DNA of the CDR3 is TGTGCCAGCAGCTTAGATTATGACAGGGAAGCTTTCTTT.

This sequence joins TRBV20-1 and TRBJ1-1; the D gene is possibly TRBD1 (5 bases). Germline V CDR1 and CDR2: DFQATT, SNEGSKA (reference sequence). Trimming cost V 3 bases and J 2 bases, with 13 bases left between them. The CDR3 is 14 amino acids. The CDR3 sequence is CSASPLQGNTEAFF. CDR3 DNA: TGCAGTGCTAGTCCGTTGCAGGGAAACACTGAAGCTTTCTTT.

This rearrangement joins TRBV5-1 to TRBJ2-3; 9 bases align to TRBD1. This CDR3 spans 16 amino acids. V shed 2 bases, J shed 4 bases, and the junction held 8 bases outside the gene matches. In germline, CDR1 is SGHRS, CDR2 YFSETQ. The CDR3 is CASSFDRTGVPDTQYF. The CDR3 nucleotides read TGCGCCAGCAGCTTCGATAGGACAGGGGTCCCAGATACGCAGTATTTT.

This clone was picked up one time. CDR3 DNA: TGCGCCAGCAGTGAGTCTGCCCAGGCTGGCACTGAAGCTTTCTTT. It codes for CASSESAQAGTEAFF. V and J are TRBV10-1 and TRBJ1-1; D gene unclear. CDR1 is WNHNN and CDR2 is SYGVQD in the germline V gene (reference sequence). V dropped 0 bases and J dropped 4 bases, with 12 bases sitting between them. This CDR3 comprises 15 residues.

As DNA, the CDR3 is TGCAGCGCTAAACGGGACGGGGGGCATGAAAAACTGTTTTTT. It encodes CSAKRDGGHEKLFF. The chain carries TRBV29-1 and TRBJ1-4; the D gene is possibly TRBD1 (6 bases). Germline V lookup: CDR1 SQVTM, CDR2 ANQGSEA. The CDR3 length is 14 residues. The ends were cut back, 7 bases at V and 6 bases at J, with 18 bases in the middle.

This chain links TRBV19 with TRBJ1-5; 9 nucleotides agree with TRBD1. V was pared by 3 bases and J by 2 bases, with 5 bases of the junction left unmatched. Germline CDR1 is LNHDA and CDR2 is SQIVND (reference sequence). The length of the CDR3 is 16 residues. CDR3 residues: CASSITGGAGNQPQHF. DNA for the CDR3: TGTGCCAGTAGTATCACAGGGGGCGCGGGCAATCAGCCCCAGCATTTT.

The genes are TRBV5-1 and TRBJ1-2; TRBD1 aligns across 9 bases. This CDR3 is built from 14 residues. CDR1 and CDR2 from the germline V gene are SGHRS and YFSETQ. Germline trimming cut 1 base from V and 6 bases from J; bases unmatched to any gene: 4. CDR3 DNA: TGCGCCAGCAGCTTGATACAGGGGGCGGATGGCTACACCTTC. Its protein product is CASSLIQGADGYTF.

The chain recombines TRBV18 with TRBJ2-7; D is unclear. CDR1 KGHSH and CDR2 LQKENI come from the germline V gene. Trimming cost V 5 bases and J 0 bases, with 5 bases left between them. The CDR3 covers 12 residues. The CDR3 is CASSSSSYEQYF. The CDR3 nucleotides are TGTGCCAGCTCATCGAGCTCCTACGAGCAGTACTTC. The variable domain in full, completed from reference TRBV18 and TRBJ2-7, reads NAGVMQNPRHLVRRRGQEARLRCSPMKGHSHVYWYRQLPEEGLKFMVYLQKENIIDESGMPKERFSAEFPKEGPSILRIQQVVRGDSAAYFCASSSSSYEQYFGPGTRLTVT.

This sequence joins TRBV5-1 and TRBJ2-1; D is perhaps TRBD2 (6 bases). Trimming took 4 bases from V and 2 from J, leaving 13 bases between them. Per the germline V gene, CDR1 is SGHRS and CDR2 is YFSETQ. The CDR3 extends over 15 amino acids. The CDR3, as DNA: TGCGCCAGCAGCCCCCTGCGGGGTACCTACAATGAGCAGTTCTTC. Translating gives CASSPLRGTYNEQFF.

V gene TRBV9 combines with J gene TRBJ2-7; 10 bases agree with TRBD2. The CDR3 is 14 amino acids. Germline values: CDR1 SGDLS, CDR2 YYNGEE. The V and J ends lost 3 bases and 3 bases, in that order; junction bases with no gene match: 3. CDR3 sequence reads: CASSEREGVYEQYF. The CDR3 region has the DNA TGTGCCAGCAGCGAGCGGGAGGGGGTCTACGAGCAGTACTTC.

V is TRBV28 and J is TRBJ1-1, with 9 positions matching TRBD1. The V gene end was trimmed by 2 bases and the J gene end by 6 bases; junction bases not matched to a gene: 10. From germline, CDR1 is MDHEN and CDR2 SYDVKM. The CDR3 loop spans 16 amino acids. The CDR3 loop reads CASSLPWGQGIAEAFF. As DNA, the CDR3 is TGTGCCAGCAGTTTACCCTGGGGACAGGGTATCGCTGAAGCTTTCTTT. Supplemented by reference TRBV28 and TRBJ1-1, the full variable domain reads DVKVTQSSRYLVKRTGEKVFLECVQDMDHENMFWYRQDPGLGLRLIYFSYDVKMKEKGDIPEGYSVSREKKERFSLILESASTNQTSMYLCASSLPWGQGIAEAFFGQGTRLTVV.

V and J are TRBV27 and TRBJ2-7, with 9 bases identical to TRBD2. V was pared by 3 bases and J by 7 bases, with 10 bases of the junction left unmatched. The CDR3 spans 15 residues. Germline-derived CDR1 and CDR2 are MNHEY and SMNVEV (reference sequence). CDR3 sequence (DNA): TGTGCCAGCAGTTTCTCGGCGGGGGGGCCGGGGGAGCAGTACTTC. The encoded protein is CASSFSAGGPGEQYF.